This T cell receptor beta chain originates from a study of T cell repertoires in cytomegalovirus infection. Study in general: Indicated by public TCR beta signatures were CMV infection and matching HLA type.

Germline values: CDR1 KGHSH, CDR2 LQKENI. Between the trimmed V and J ends, which lost 5 bases and 2 bases, there was a span of 14 bases. CDR3 length: 15 residues. Comment on this clonotype: Its antigen is not known.

TCRdb reprocessed the reads with MiXCR, giving one entry per CDR3 protein. The data contain nearly 700,000 distinct CDR3 sequences, roughly 36% of them seen just once; the ten biggest clones take up about 18%. The chain employs TRBV18 and TRBJ2-3, with D hard to call. The source material was cultured PBMCs, sampled from culture after CMV antigen stimulation. This TCR was recovered from a human donor in good health (CMV status not recorded). Some clones in this sample may be carry-over from other donors' samples. In nucleotides, the CDR3 is TGTGCCAGCTCAAACAGAGGTGGCCCCACAGATACGCAGTATTTT. Protein: CASSNRGGPTDTQYF.